The clone carrying this TCR beta chain was observed a few times. This sample was taken from a study of T cell responses to AZD1222 COVID-19 vaccine. CDR1 is SNHLY, CDR2 FYNNEI, per germline. The CDR3 consists of 15 residues. The J segment lost 3 bases and the V segment lost 7 bases, leaving 6 bases of the junction unmatched. Generated by immunoSEQ multiplex PCR, the TCRdb table keeps only in-frame clones and is missing some. The sample yields tens of thousands of clones, over 70% seen once. Source: peripheral blood, taken 28 days after the second AZD1222 dose. This chain connects TRBV2 to TRBJ2-2; 9 bases match TRBD1. The source is an adult who received the AZD1222 COVID-19 vaccine. The CDR3 bases are TGTGCCAGCACCACAGGGGGCAAGGACACCGGGGAGCTGTTTTTT. Protein: CASTTGGKDTGELFF.